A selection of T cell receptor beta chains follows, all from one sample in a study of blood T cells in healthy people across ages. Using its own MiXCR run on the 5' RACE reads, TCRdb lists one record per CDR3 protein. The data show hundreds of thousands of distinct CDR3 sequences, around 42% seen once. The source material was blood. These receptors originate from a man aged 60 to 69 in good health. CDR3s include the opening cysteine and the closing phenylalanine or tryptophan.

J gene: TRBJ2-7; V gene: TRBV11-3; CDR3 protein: CASSLVPGSEQYF
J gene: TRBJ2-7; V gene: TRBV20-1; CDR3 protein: CMFGEQYF
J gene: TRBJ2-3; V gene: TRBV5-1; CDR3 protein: CASSPGQATDTQYF
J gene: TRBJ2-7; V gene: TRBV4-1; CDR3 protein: CASSQSYEGIAYEQYF
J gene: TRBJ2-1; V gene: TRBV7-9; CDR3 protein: CASTLGGEGEQFF
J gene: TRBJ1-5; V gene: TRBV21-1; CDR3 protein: CASSNRKGPNQPQHF
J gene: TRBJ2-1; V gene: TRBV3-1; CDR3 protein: CASSPGGGLYSEQFF
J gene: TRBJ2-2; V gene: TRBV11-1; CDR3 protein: CASSLNRGPNTGELFF
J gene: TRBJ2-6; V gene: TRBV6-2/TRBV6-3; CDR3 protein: CASSWPLGNRGPGANVLTF
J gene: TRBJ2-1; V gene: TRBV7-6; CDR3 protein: CASSSSGAQTPLNEQFF
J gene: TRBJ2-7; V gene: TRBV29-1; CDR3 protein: CSVFARGLYF
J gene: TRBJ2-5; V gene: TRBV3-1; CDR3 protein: CASSQAGGWQETQYF
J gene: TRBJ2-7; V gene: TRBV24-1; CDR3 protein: CATSAGTPSYEQYF
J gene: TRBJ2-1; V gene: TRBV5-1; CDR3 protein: CASSLIETGSWDEQFF
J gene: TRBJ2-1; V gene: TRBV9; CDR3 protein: CASSPEGTGGFDEQFF
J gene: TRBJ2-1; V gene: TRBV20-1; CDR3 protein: CSARELAGGRSYNEQFF
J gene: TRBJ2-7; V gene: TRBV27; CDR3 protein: CASSDRDRGFNEQYF
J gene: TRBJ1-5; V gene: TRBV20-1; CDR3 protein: CSAIQSNQPQHF
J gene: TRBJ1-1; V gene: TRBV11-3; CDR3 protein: CASSLGTWRTTEAFF
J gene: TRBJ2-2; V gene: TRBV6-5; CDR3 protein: CASSPSRSTGELFF
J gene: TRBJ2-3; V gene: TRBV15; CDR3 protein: CATRKSFLSGSTDTQYF
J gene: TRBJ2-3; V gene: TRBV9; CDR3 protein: CASSVAPGGLSTDTQYF
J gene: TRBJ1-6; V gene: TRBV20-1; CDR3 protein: CSASRTANSPLHF
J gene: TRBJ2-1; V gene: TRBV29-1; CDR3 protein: CSVSYEQFF
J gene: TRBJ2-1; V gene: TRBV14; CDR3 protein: CASSQGLWREQFF
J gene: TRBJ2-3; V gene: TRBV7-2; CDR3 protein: CASSSQRGSTDTQYF
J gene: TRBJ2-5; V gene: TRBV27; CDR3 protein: CASRSTTGKPETQYF
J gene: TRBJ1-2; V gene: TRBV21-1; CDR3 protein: CASSKGGRPYGYTF
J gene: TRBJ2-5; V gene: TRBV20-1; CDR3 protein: CSARATGAGTEQYF
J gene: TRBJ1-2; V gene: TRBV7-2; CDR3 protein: CASSLLGYGYTF
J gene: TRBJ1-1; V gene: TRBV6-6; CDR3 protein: CASSYSGSEAEAFF
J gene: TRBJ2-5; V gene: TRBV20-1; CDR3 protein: CSARDPTSGSRTQYF
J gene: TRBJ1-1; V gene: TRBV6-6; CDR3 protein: CASKDRATEAFF
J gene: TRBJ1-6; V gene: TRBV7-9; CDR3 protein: CASSLEGQGTSPLHF
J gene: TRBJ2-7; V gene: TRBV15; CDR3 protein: CATSRGEASGAYEQYF
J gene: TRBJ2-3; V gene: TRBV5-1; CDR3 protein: CASSFSTGGTSTDTQYF
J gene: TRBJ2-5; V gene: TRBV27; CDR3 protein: CASSFSGGTCEQYF
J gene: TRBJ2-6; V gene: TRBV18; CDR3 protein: CASSPSTDSGANVLTF
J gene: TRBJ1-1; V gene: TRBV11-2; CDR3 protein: CASSSLADSEAFF
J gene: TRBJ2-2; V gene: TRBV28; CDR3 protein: CASRTSGVTGELFF
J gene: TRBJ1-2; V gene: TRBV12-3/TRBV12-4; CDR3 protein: CASRPQGAGGYTF
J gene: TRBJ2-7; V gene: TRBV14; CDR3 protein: CASSQGMTSGRSYEQYF
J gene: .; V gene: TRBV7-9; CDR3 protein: CASSSKDEQYF
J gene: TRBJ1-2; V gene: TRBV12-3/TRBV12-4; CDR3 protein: CASSLSGWNYGYTF
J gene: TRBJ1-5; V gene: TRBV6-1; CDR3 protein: CASRLGNQPQHF
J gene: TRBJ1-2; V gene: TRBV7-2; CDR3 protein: CASRGAKSLYGYTF
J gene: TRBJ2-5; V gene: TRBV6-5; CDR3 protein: CASGQGVEQYF
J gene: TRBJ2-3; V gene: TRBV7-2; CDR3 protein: CASSLDHTDTQYF
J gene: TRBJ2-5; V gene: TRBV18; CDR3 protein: CASSRNRGSGETQYF
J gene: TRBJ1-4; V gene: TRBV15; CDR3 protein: CATSRDVDRNEKLFF
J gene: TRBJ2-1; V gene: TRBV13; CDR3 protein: CASSLGGTGAGNEQFF
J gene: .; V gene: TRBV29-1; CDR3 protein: CSLAGRREETQYF